Given below is one TCR beta chain in context. The antigen is unknown. This entry belongs to a study of cytomegalovirus exposure and HLA in healthy donors. At the level of the study: Caucasian-associated ancestry cluster membership applied to less than 85% of a few hundred genotyped donors. The study's findings and limits: Earlier results showed most TCR beta V segments being productive about 87% or about 30% of the time.

CDR1 is SGHDT, CDR2 YYEEEE, per germline. V shed 0 bases and J shed 7 bases, with 17 bases lying between them. CDR3 size: 15 residues. Participants comprised healthy donors of bone marrow. The PCR had 60 Vbeta and 13 Jbeta primers. Generated by immunoSEQ multiplex PCR, the TCRdb table keeps only in-frame clones and is missing some. Here the sample spans some 180,000 clones, approximately 80% being singletons. The V call is TRBV5-6, the J call TRBJ2-7; the D gene is possibly TRBD1 (6 bases). The source is a woman in her 30s in good health and CMV-seropositive. Sample: PBMCs. The CDR3 is CASSLEGETVWEQYF. CDR3 sequence (DNA): TGTGCCAGCAGCTTGGAGGGGGAGACAGTCTGGGAGCAGTACTTC.